The T cell receptor beta chain described here comes from a study of blood T cells in healthy people across ages. Regarding the study as a whole: The unknown donor CMV status may have confounded expanded clonotype changes. A roughly linear fall in TCR beta diversity per million T cells was seen with increasing age.

The CDR3 runs 15 residues. CDR1 and CDR2 from the germline V gene are SGHRS and YFSETQ. The junction had 8 bases not matched to a gene; V was cut back by 4 bases and J by 4 bases. In the case of this clonotype: Its antigen remains unknown.

For the second PCR, which ran for about 6 to 11 cycles, a sample-barcoded 5' primer and a J-beta primer mix were used. Each cDNA molecule received a tag from a template-switch adaptor that had 12 random nucleotides. In TCRdb, the 5' RACE reads were re-called with MiXCR into one record per CDR3 protein. The sample has about 1,600,000 distinct CDR3 sequences; 35% to 45% are singletons. This clonotype was obtained from a woman aged 18-29 years in good health. J is TRBJ1-5 and V is TRBV5-1, with TRBD1 identical over 7 bases. The sample comprised blood. CDR3 nucleotide sequence: TGCGCCAGCAGCCAAACAGGGGCGGGAAATCAGCCCCAGCATTTT. Translating gives CASSQTGAGNQPQHF.